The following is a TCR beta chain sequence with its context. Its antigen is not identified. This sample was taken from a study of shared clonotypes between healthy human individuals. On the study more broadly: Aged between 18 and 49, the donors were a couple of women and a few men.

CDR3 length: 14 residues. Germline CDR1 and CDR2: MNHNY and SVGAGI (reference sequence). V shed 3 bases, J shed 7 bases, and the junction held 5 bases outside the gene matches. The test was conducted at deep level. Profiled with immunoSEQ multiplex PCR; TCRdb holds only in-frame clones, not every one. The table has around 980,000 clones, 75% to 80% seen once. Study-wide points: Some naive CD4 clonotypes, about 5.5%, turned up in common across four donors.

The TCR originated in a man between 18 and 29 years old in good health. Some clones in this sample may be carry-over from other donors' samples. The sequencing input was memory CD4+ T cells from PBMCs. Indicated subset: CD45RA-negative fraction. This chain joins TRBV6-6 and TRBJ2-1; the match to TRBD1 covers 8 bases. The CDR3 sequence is CASSYPTGGNEQFF. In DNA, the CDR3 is TGTGCCAGCAGTTATCCCACAGGGGGGAATGAGCAGTTCTTC.